Here is one TCR beta chain with its context. Its specificity is unknown. CDR3 of TCR beta was amplified from genomic DNA via a two-round multiplex PCR. Gene-specific primers for each TRBV and TRBJ gene drove first-round PCR. From the multiplex PCR reads, TCRdb called clonotypes with MiXCR, one entry per CDR3 protein. This sample has tens of thousands of distinct CDR3 sequences; about 35% occur once, and the top ten carry about a tenth. Blood, around 6 milliliters, was collected at each of two time points. These data originate in a study of prognosis after radiotherapy for stage I lung cancer. Study-level background: Aged roughly 53 to 90 years, with a median of approximately 71 years, the patients were roughly 14 men and about six women.

The junction had 10 bases not matched to a gene; V was cut back by 4 bases and J by 0 bases. CDR1 is LGHNA and CDR2 is YNFKEQ in the germline V gene. The CDR3 consists of 18 residues. Whole-study results and caveats: Once stereotactic body radiation therapy had been given, unique TCR clone counts fell, with a median of about 9,700 versus 6,500.

Sequences were derived from PBMCs, sampled before or after stereotactic body radiation therapy (not recorded which). The sequence was obtained from a donor over 45 with non-small cell lung cancer. This chain joins TRBV4-2 and TRBJ1-2, with 11 bases fitting TRBD1. In DNA form, the CDR3 reads TGTGCCAGCAGCCCCAGCGGGGGACAGGGGGGGCCTAACTATGGCTACACCTTC. This gives the protein CASSPSGGQGGPNYGYTF.